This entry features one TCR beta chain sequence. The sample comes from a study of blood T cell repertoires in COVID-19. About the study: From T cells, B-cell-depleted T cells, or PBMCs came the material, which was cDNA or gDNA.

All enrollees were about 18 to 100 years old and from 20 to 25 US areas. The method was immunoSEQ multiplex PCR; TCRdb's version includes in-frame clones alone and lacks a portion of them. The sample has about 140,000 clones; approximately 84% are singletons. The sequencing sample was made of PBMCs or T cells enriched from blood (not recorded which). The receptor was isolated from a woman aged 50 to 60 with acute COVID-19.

For the CDR3, the DNA is TGTGCCAGCACCACCGGGAGTACGCAGTATTTT. Translation: CASTTGSTQYF. This chain uses TRBV7-9 with TRBJ2-3; tentative D call: TRBD2 (6 bases). Germline V gene sequence: CDR1 SEHNR, CDR2 FQNEAQ (reference sequence). The CDR3 runs to 11 residues. The germline V and J ends were trimmed by 7 bases and 8 bases, with 10 bases remaining between them.